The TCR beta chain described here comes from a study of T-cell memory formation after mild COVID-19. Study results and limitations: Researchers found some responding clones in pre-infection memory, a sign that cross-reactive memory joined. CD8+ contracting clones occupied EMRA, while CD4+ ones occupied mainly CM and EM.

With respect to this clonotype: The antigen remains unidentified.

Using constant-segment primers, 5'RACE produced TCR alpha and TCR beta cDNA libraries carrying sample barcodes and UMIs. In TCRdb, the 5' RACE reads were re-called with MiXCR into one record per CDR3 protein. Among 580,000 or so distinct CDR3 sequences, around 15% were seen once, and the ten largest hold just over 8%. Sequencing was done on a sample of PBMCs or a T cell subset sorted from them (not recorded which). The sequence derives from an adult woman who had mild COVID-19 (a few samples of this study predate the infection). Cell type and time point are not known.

CDR3 in DNA: TGTGCCAGCAGTTTATTTGCCGGGAAAGTGCGCAACACTGAAGCTTTCTTT. It yields the protein CASSLFAGKVRNTEAFF. The V and J genes are TRBV27 and TRBJ1-1; no reliable D call. Germline V gene data show CDR1 as MNHEY and CDR2 as SMNVEV (reference sequence). V lost 1 base to trimming and J lost 2 bases, with 17 bases between them. This CDR3 is built from 17 residues.